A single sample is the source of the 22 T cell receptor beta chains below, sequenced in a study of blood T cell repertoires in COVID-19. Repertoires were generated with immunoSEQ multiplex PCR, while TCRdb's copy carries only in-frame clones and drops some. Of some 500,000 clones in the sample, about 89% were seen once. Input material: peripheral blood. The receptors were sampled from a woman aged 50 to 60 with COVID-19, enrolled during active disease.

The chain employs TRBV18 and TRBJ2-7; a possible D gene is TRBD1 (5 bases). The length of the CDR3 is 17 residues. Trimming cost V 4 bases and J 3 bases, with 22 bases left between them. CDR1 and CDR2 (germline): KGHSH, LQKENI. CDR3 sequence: CASSRAMAALGDYEQYF. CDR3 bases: TGTGCCAGCTCACGGGCAATGGCAGCCTTAGGGGACTACGAGCAGTACTTC.

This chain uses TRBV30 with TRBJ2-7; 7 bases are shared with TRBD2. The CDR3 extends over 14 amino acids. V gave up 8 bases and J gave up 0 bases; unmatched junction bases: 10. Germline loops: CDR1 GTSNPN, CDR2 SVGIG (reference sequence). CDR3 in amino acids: CAGGLGRNSYEQYF. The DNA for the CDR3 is TGTGCCGGAGGACTAGGCCGAAACTCCTACGAGCAGTACTTC. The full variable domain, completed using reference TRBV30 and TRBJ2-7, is SQTIHQWPATLVQPVGSPLSLECTVEGTSNPNLYWYRQAAGRGLQLLFYSVGIGQISSEVPQNLSASRPQDRQFILSSKKLLLSDSGFYLCAGGLGRNSYEQYFGPGTRLTVT.

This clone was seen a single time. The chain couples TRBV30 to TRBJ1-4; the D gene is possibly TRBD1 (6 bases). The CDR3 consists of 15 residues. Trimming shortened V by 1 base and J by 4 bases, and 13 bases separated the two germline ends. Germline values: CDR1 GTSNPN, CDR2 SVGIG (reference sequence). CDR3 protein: CAWSEGTGLNEKLFF. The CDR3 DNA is TGTGCCTGGAGTGAAGGTACAGGGCTTAATGAAAAACTGTTTTTT.

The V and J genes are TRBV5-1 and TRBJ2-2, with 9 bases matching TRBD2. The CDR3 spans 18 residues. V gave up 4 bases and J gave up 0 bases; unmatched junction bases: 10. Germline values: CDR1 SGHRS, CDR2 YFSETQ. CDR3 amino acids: CASSRSLIAGANTGELFF. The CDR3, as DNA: TGCGCCAGCAGCCGGTCCCTAATAGCGGGGGCGAACACCGGGGAGCTGTTTTTT.

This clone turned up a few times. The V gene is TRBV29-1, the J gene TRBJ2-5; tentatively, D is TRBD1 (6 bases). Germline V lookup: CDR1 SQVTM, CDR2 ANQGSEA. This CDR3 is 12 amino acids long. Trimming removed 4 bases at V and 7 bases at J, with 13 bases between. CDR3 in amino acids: CSVVVGAGTQYF. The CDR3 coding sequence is TGCAGCGTTGTAGTGGGGGCCGGGACCCAGTACTTC. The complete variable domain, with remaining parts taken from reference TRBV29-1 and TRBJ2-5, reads SAVISQKPSRDICQRGTSLTIQCQVDSQVTMMFWYRQQPGQSLTLIATANQGSEATYESGFVIDKFPISRPNLTFSTLTVSNMSPEDSSIYLCSVVVGAGTQYFGPGTRLLVL.

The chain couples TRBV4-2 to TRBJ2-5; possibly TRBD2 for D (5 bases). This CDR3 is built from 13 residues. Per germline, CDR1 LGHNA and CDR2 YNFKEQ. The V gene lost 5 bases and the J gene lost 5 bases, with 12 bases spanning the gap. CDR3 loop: CASSGGPGETQYF. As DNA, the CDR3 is TGTGCCAGCAGCGGTGGTCCGGGGGAGACCCAGTACTTC.

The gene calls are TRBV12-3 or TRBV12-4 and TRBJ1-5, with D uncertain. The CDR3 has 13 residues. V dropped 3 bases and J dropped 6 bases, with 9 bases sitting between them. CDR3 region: CASSFVGGQPQHF. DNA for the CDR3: TGTGCCAGCAGTTTCGTAGGCGGTCAGCCCCAGCATTTT.

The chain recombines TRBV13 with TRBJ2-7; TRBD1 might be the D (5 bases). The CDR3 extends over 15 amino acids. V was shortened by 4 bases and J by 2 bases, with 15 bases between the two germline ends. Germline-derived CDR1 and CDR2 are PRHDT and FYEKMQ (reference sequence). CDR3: CASSSREMLTYEQYF. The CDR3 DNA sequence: TGTGCCAGCAGCTCCAGGGAAATGCTGACCTACGAGCAGTACTTC.

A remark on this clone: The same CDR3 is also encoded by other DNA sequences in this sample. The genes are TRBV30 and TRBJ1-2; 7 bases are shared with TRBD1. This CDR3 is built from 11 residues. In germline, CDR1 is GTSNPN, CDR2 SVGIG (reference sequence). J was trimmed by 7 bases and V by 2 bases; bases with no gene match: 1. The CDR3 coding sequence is TGTGCCTGGAGTACAGGGGCTGGCTACACCTTC. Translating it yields CAWSTGAGYTF.

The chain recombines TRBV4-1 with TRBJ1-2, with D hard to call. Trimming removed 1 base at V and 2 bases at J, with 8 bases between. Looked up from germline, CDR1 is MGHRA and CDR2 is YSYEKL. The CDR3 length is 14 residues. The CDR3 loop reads CASSQGHTNYGYTF. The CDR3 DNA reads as TGCGCCAGCAGCCAAGGGCATACGAACTATGGCTACACCTTC.

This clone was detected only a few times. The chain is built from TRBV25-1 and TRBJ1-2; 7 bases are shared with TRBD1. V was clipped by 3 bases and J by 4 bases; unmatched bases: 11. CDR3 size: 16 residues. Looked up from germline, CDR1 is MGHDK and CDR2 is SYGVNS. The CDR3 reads CASSDSPDREVYGYTF. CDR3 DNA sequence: TGTGCCAGCAGTGATTCCCCCGACAGGGAAGTCTATGGCTACACCTTC.

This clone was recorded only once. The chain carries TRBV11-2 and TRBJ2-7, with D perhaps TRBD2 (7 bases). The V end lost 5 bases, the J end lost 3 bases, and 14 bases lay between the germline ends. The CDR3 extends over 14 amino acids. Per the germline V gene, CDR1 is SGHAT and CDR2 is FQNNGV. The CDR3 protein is CASSEGGAGYEQYF. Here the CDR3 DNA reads TGTGCCAGCAGCGAAGGGGGGGCAGGCTACGAGCAGTACTTC. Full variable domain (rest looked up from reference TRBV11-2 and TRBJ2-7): EAGVAQSPRYKIIEKRQSVAFWCNPISGHATLYWYQQILGQGPKLLIQFQNNGVVDDSQLPKDRFSAERLKGVDSTLKIQPAKLEDSAVYLCASSEGGAGYEQYFGPGTRLTVT.

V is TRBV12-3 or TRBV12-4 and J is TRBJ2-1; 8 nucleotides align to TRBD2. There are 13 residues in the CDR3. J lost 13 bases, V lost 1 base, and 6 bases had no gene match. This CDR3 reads CASSLVTGTSQFF. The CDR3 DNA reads TGTGCCAGCAGTTTAGTAACCGGGACTAGTCAGTTCTTC.

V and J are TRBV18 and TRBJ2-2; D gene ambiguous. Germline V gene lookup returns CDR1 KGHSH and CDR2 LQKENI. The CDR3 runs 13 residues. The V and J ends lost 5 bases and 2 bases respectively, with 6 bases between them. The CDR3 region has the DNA TGTGCCAGCTCAACAGACAACACCGGGGAGCTGTTTTTT. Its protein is CASSTDNTGELFF.

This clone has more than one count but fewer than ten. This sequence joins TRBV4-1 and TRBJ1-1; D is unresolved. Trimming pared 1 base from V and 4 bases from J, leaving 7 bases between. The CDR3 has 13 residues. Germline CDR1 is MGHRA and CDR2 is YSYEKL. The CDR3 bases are TGCGCCAGCAGCCAAGTAATGTCCACTGAAGCTTTCTTT. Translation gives CASSQVMSTEAFF.

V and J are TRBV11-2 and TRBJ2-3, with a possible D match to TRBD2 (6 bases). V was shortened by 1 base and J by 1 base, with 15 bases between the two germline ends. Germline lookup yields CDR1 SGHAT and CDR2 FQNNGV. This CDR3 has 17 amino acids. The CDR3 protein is CASSLVLGRLRTDTQYF. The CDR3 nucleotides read TGTGCCAGCAGCTTAGTGCTGGGGAGGTTGCGCACAGATACGCAGTATTTT.

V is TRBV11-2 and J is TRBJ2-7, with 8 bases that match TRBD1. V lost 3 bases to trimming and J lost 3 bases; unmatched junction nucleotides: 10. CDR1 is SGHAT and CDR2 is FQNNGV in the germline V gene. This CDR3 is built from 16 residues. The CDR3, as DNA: TGTGCCAGCAGCTTCTCAAGGCAGGGGGCCCACTACGAGCAGTACTTC. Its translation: CASSFSRQGAHYEQYF. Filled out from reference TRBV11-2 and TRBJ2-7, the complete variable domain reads EAGVAQSPRYKIIEKRQSVAFWCNPISGHATLYWYQQILGQGPKLLIQFQNNGVVDDSQLPKDRFSAERLKGVDSTLKIQPAKLEDSAVYLCASSFSRQGAHYEQYFGPGTRLTVT.

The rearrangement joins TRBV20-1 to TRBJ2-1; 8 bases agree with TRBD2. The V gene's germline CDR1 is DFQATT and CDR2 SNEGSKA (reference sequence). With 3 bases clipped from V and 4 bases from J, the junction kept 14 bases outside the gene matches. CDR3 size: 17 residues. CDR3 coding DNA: TGCAGTGCTAGTACCCCTGTTACGGGGGGGCCTTACAATGAGCAGTTCTTC. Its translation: CSASTPVTGGPYNEQFF.

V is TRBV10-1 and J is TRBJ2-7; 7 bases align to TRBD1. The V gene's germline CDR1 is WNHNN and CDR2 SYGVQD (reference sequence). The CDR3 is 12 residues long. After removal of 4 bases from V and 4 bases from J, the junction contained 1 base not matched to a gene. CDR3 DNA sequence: TGCGCCAGCAGTGGACAGGGTTACGAGCAGTACTTC. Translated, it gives CASSGQGYEQYF.

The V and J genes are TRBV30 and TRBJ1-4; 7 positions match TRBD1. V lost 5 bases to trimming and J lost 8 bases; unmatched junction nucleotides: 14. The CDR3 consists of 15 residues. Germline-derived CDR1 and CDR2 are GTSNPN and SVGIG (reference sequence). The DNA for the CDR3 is TGTGCCTGGGGGGAGGTGGAGGGACAGCCGGAAAAACTGTTTTTT. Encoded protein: CAWGEVEGQPEKLFF.

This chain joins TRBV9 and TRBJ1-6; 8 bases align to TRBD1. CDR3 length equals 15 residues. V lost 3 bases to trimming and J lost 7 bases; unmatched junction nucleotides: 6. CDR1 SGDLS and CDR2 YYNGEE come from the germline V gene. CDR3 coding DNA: TGTGCCAGCAGCGGGGGACAGGCGCCAAATTCACCCCTCCACTTT. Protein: CASSGGQAPNSPLHF.

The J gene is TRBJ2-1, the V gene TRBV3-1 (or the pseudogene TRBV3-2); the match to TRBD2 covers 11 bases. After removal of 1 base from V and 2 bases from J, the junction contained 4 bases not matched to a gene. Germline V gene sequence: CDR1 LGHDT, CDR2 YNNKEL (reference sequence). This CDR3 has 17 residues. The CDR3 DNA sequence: TGTGCCAGCAGCCAAGCTGGGACTAGCGGCCCCTACAATGAGCAGTTCTTC. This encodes CASSQAGTSGPYNEQFF.